This TCR beta chain was found in a study of T cells after yellow fever vaccination. Study background: SMART-Seq v4 Ultra Low Input handled preparation of low-cell-number fractions.

The authors made TCR cDNA by 5'RACE template switching, adding a universal primer site and UMIs. TCRdb re-called the 5' RACE reads through MiXCR, storing one row per CDR3 protein. Here the sample spans 150,000 or so distinct CDR3 sequences, 9.3% being singletons. About this clonotype itself: Antigen specificity is unknown.

Study findings and constraints: Reappearance after the booster was seen for most primary-vaccination clones, at around 95% CD4 and 75% to 90% CD8. There was a possibility that FACS-sorted repertoires contained abundant clonotypes contaminating from the bulk population.

This receptor was obtained from a man between 18 and 35 years old who received the YFV17D yellow fever vaccine. The sample was CD8+ T cells sorted from PBMCs, taken 45 days after the yellow fever booster vaccination.

CDR3 in DNA: TGCGCCAGCAGCCAAGGACAGGCCCTCTCCTACGAGCAGTACTTC. This codes for CASSQGQALSYEQYF. The chain combines TRBV4-1 with TRBJ2-7; TRBD1 is a possible D gene (6 bases). CDR1 is MGHRA and CDR2 is YSYEKL in the germline V gene. This CDR3 is built from 15 residues. Trimming took off 1 base at V and 0 bases at J, with 10 bases between the two ends.